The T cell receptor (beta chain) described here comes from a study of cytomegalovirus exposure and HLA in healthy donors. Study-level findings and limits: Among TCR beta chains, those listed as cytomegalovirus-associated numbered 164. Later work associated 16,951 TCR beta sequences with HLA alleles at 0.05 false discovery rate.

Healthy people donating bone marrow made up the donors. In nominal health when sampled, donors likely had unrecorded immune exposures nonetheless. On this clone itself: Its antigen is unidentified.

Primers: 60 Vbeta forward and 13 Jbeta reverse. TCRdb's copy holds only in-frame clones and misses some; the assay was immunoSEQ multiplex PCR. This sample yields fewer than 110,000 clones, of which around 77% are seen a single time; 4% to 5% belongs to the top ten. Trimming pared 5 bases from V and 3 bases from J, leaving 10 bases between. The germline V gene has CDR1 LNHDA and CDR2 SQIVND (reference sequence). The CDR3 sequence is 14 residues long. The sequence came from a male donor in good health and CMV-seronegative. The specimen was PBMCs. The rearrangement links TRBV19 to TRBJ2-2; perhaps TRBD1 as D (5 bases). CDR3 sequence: CASSSTGDTGELFF. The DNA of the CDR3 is TGTGCCAGTAGTTCAACAGGAGACACCGGGGAGCTGTTTTTT. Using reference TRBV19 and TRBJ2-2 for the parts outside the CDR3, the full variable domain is DGGITQSPKYLFRKEGQNVTLSCEQNLNHDAMYWYRQDPGQGLRLIYYSQIVNDFQKGDIAEGYSVSREKKESFPLTVTSAQKNPTAFYLCASSSTGDTGELFFGEGSRLTVL.